This T cell receptor beta chain emerged from a study of cytomegalovirus exposure and HLA in healthy donors. Germline V gene data show CDR1 as SGHDT and CDR2 as YYEEEE. Trimming left V 10 bases short and J 1 base short, with 22 bases between. The CDR3 spans 16 residues. It was with 60 Vbeta and 13 Jbeta primers that the PCR ran. Profiled with immunoSEQ multiplex PCR; TCRdb holds only in-frame clones, not every one. The profile covers some 140,000 clones, with approximately 10% appearing a single time and 6.5% to 9% taken by the ten largest. The gene calls are TRBV5-6 and TRBJ2-3; D might be TRBD2 (5 bases). This receptor was identified in a woman aged 40-49 years in good health and CMV-seropositive. Sequenced material: PBMCs. CDR3 in DNA: TGTGCCTCCCGGGAAGGGCTCCGGCTGGGCACAGATACGCAGTATTTT. This codes for CASREGLRLGTDTQYF.